This T cell receptor beta chain was retrieved from a study of early T cells in non-severe SARS-CoV-2 infection. This CDR3 comprises 14 residues. Germline loops: CDR1 MNHEY, CDR2 SVGEGT. Unmatched junction bases numbered 7, after V lost 6 bases and J lost 5 bases. Individual cDNA molecules received unique molecular identifiers during library preparation. A single record per CDR3 protein comes from TCRdb applying MiXCR to the 5' RACE reads. The sample has 60,000 or so distinct CDR3 sequences; about 12% are singletons. This clonotype was seen at least ten times. J is TRBJ1-2 and V is TRBV6-2 or TRBV6-3; 9 positions agree with TRBD1. Sequenced input: whole blood. The receptor was derived from an adult who was a healthcare worker with PCR-confirmed SARS-CoV-2 infection or an uninfected control (not recorded which). The chain's CDR3 is CASRPQGASYGYTF. Here the CDR3 DNA reads TGTGCCAGCAGGCCACAGGGGGCGTCTTATGGCTACACCTTC.